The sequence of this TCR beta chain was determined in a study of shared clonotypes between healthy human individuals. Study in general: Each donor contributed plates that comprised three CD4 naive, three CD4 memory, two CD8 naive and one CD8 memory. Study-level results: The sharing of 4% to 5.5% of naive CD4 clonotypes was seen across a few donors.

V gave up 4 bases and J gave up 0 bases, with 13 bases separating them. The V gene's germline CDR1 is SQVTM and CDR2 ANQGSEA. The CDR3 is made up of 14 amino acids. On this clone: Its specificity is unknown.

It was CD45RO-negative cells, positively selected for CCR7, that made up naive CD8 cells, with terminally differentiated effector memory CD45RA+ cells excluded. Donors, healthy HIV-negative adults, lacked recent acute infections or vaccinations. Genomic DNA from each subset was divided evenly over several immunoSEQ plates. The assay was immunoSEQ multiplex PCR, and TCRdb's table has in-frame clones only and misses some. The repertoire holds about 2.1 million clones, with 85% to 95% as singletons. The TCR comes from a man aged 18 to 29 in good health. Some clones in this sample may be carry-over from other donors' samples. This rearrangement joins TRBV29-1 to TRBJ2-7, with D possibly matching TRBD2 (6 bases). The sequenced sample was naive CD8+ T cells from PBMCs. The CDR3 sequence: CSVGPAGNSYEQYF. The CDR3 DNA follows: TGCAGCGTTGGCCCAGCGGGTAACTCCTACGAGCAGTACTTC.